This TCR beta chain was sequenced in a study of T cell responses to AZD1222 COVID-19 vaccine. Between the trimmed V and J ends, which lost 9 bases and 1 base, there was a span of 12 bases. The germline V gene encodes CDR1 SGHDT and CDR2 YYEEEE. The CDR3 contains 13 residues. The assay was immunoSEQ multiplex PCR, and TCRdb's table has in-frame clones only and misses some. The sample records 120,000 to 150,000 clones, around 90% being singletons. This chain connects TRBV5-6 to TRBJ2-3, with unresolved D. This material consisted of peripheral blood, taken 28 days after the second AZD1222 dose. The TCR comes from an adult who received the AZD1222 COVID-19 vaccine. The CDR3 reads CAIGRRGTDTQYF. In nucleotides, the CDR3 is TGTGCCATCGGTCGAAGGGGCACAGATACGCAGTATTTT.